This T cell receptor beta chain was captured by sequencing in a study of OX40 agonist ivuxolimab in advanced cancers. Clones were sequenced by immunoSEQ multiplex PCR, and TCRdb holds only the in-frame ones, with some missing. The sample carries some 70,000 clones, approximately 86% recorded once. Trimming left V 0 bases short and J 7 bases short, with 9 bases between. There are 13 residues in the CDR3. Germline CDR1 is SGHTA and CDR2 is FQGTGA. This chain connects TRBV7-3 to TRBJ1-1, with D uncertain. This TCR was recovered from an adult with an advanced solid tumor such as melanoma, head and neck, liver or kidney cancer. The specimen was CD4+ or CD8+ T cells sorted from blood, collected in a trial of the OX40 agonist ivuxolimab. DNA for the CDR3: TGTGCCAGCAGCTTAACAGAAGACAATGAAGCTTTCTTT. This sequence encodes CASSLTEDNEAFF.